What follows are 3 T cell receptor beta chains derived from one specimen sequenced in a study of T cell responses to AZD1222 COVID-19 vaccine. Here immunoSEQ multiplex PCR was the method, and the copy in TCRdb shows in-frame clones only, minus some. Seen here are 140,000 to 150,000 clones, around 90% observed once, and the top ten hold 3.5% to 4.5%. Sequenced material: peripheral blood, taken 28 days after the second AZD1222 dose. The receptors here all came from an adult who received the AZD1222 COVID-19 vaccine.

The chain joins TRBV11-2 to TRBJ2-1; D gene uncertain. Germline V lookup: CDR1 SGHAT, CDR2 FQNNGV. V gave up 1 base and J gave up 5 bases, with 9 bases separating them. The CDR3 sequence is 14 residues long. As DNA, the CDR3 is TGTGCCAGCAGCTTAGCCGGACGGAACAATGAGCAGTTCTTC. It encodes CASSLAGRNNEQFF.

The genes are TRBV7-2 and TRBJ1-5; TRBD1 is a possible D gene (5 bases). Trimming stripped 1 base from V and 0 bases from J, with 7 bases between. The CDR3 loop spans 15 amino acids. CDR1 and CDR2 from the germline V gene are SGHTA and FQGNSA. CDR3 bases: TGTGCCAGCAGCTTAGGGCAGGGTAGCAATCAGCCCCAGCATTTT. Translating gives CASSLGQGSNQPQHF.

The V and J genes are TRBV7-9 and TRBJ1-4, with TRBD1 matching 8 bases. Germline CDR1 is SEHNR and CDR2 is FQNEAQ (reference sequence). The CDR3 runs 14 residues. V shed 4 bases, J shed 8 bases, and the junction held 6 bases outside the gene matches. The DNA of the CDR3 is TGTGCCAGCAGCTGGACAGGGTACAACGAAAAACTGTTTTTT. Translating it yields CASSWTGYNEKLFF.